This entry features one T cell receptor beta chain sequence. The ends lost 7 bases at V and 4 bases at J; junction bases unmatched: 10. Germline values: CDR1 SQVTM, CDR2 ANQGSEA. The CDR3 covers 14 residues. The data were obtained in a study of blood T cell repertoires in COVID-19. The assay was immunoSEQ multiplex PCR, and TCRdb's table has in-frame clones only and misses some. The sample includes approximately 44,000 clones, about nine tenths of them seen just once. The sample comprised peripheral blood. The V and J genes are TRBV29-1 and TRBJ2-1, with 7 bases identical to TRBD1. This sequence originates from a woman of 80 years or more with acute or convalescent COVID-19. The CDR3 sequence is CSEHRDRRYNEQFF. The CDR3 DNA reads as TGCAGCGAACACCGGGACAGACGATACAATGAGCAGTTCTTC.